This TCR beta chain comes out of a study of early T cells in non-severe SARS-CoV-2 infection. About the study: Sequencing input comprised bulk RNA from unsorted whole blood; chain pairing was not available. General observations from the study: Matching results from VDJdb favored anti-spike CD8 responses, leaving private and CD4 specificities undetected.

Germline loops: CDR1 SGHNT, CDR2 YYREEE (reference sequence). With 4 bases clipped from V and 2 bases from J, the junction kept 8 bases outside the gene matches. The CDR3 consists of 17 residues. Using its own MiXCR run on the 5' RACE reads, TCRdb lists one record per CDR3 protein. The sample contains fewer than 30,000 distinct CDR3 sequences, around 5% of which appear only once. This clonotype was found many times. Its antigen remains unknown. Source material: whole blood. This receptor was taken from an adult who was a healthcare worker with PCR-confirmed SARS-CoV-2 infection or an uninfected control (not recorded which). This chain joins TRBV5-4 and TRBJ1-5, with 11 positions matching TRBD1. The CDR3 DNA is TGTGCCAGCAGCCGTAGTCCGGGACAGGGGGGCAATCAGCCCCAGCATTTT. Translated, it gives CASSRSPGQGGNQPQHF. The full variable domain, completed using reference TRBV5-4 and TRBJ1-5, is ETGVTQSPTHLIKTRGQQVTLRCSSQSGHNTVSWYQQALGQGPQFIFQYYREEENGRGNFPPRFSGLQFPNYSSELNVNALELDDSALYLCASSRSPGQGGNQPQHFGDGTRLSIL.